The text below deals with one T cell receptor beta chain. What it binds is not known. These data are taken from a study of cytomegalovirus exposure and HLA in healthy donors. Overall study results and limits: It was 164 TCR beta chains that were listed as cytomegalovirus-associated.

PCR amplification relied on 60 Vbeta primers (plus 13 Jbeta primers). Repertoires were generated with immunoSEQ multiplex PCR, while TCRdb's copy carries only in-frame clones and drops some. The sample includes around 140,000 clones, more than 70% of them seen just once. With 0 bases removed from V and 0 bases from J, the gap between germline ends came to 13 bases. The CDR3 is 16 residues long. The chain joins TRBV5-3 to TRBJ2-7, with D maybe TRBD1 (5 bases). TRBV5-3 belongs to the ORF category, with a function that is uncertain. Sample: PBMCs. The TCR originated in a male donor in good health and CMV-seronegative. CDR3 DNA: TGTGCCAGAAGCTTGGTTAGGGGCCCAGCCTCCTACGAGCAGTACTTC. Its protein product is CARSLVRGPASYEQYF.